The T cell receptor (beta chain) under discussion was sequenced for a study of human T cells and chemical hapten exposure. Across the study: A patient group, mainly female, showed alopecia areata, totalis or universalis.

There are a few counts of this clonotype. Its matching antigen is unknown. The CDR3 runs to 12 residues. Trimming pared 7 bases from V and 4 bases from J, leaving 13 bases between. Germline-derived CDR1 and CDR2 are SQVTM and ANQGSEA. Per the original data handling: The median was about 100,000 TCRs per sample, ranging about 20,000 to 700,000. TCRdb reprocessed the RACE reads with MiXCR, giving one entry per CDR3 protein. The V and J calls here are based on TCRdb, not the publication. The table has 75,000 to 100,000 distinct CDR3 sequences, around 11% seen once. Study-wide points: Large CDR3 similarity clusters arose significantly more often from expanded TCRs than from controls.

As to time point: patch test 1, 2 weeks after DPC sensitization. The treatment is: therapeutic diphenylcyclopropenone sensitization with weekly scalp DPC. Whole blood that had not been fractionated was the source of extracted total RNA. The TCR originated in a middle-aged woman with alopecia areata. Some clones in this sample may be carry-over from other donors' samples. The sequenced sample was whole blood, obtained in connection with sensitization to the hapten diphenylcyclopropenone (DPC). This sequence joins TRBV29-1 and TRBJ1-1; D is possibly TRBD1 (6 bases). The CDR3 DNA is TGCAGCGGAACAGGGTTTAGCACTGAAGCTTTCTTT. It is translated as CSGTGFSTEAFF.